One and the same sample provided the 9 T cell receptor beta chains below, sequenced in a study of regulatory T cells in long-lasting Graves disease. Time point of the sample: newly diagnosed GD, antithyroid drugs for less than 3 months. The TCR library was prepared using RNA isolated from PBMCs. iRepertoire HTBI primers and Arm-PCR of CDR3 regions built TCR beta libraries. One entry per CDR3 protein, called by TCRdb with MiXCR from the multiplex PCR reads. The repertoire holds about 200,000 distinct CDR3 sequences, with roughly a fifth as singletons. These records were also assigned to another study, of T cells in Graves' hyperthyroidism and ophthalmopathy.

Sequences were derived from peripheral blood mononuclear cells (PBMCs), sampled at new diagnosis, from a patient treated with antithyroid drugs. Source of these receptors: a woman aged 25 to 39 with Graves disease.

The sample holds many counts of this clonotype. The V gene is TRBV24-1, the J gene TRBJ1-1; 11 nucleotides align to TRBD1. Germline assignment: CDR1 KGHDR and CDR2 SFDVKD. The CDR3 has 13 residues. J was trimmed by 11 bases and V by 4 bases; bases with no gene match: 5. CDR3 sequence reads: CATSDRRTGGAFF. CDR3 DNA sequence: TGTGCCACCAGTGACCGACGGACAGGGGGCGCTTTCTTT.

This clonotype has ten or more counts. J is TRBJ1-2 and V is TRBV3-1; 8 bases agree with TRBD1. V shed 4 bases, J shed 8 bases, and the junction held 6 bases outside the gene matches. CDR3 length equals 13 residues. In germline, CDR1 is LGHDT, CDR2 YNNKEL (reference sequence). The CDR3 loop is CASSPPDRVGYTF. The CDR3, as DNA: TGTGCCAGCAGCCCTCCGGACAGGGTCGGCTACACCTTC.

There are many counts of this clonotype. The rearrangement links TRBV6-1 to TRBJ2-3, with D maybe TRBD1 (6 bases). The V gene lost 6 bases and the J gene lost 2 bases, with 18 bases spanning the gap. CDR1 MNHNS and CDR2 SASEGT come from the germline V gene. The CDR3 contains 16 residues. This CDR3 reads CASRSDRAFSTDTQYF. The CDR3, as DNA: TGTGCCAGCAGATCGGACAGAGCCTTCTCCACAGATACGCAGTATTTT.

The sample holds many counts of this clonotype. V gene TRBV19 combines with J gene TRBJ1-6; D possibly corresponds to TRBD1 (6 bases). Germline V gives CDR1 LNHDA, CDR2 SQIVND (reference sequence). The CDR3 totals 15 residues. V lost 5 bases, J lost 7 bases, and 15 bases lay in between. CDR3 DNA sequence: TGTGCCAGTAGTTCCAGGGGCGAGGTGAATTCACCCCTCCACTTT. Its translation: CASSSRGEVNSPLHF.

The chain employs TRBV15 and TRBJ2-5; D possibly corresponds to TRBD2 (6 bases). This CDR3 is built from 17 residues. CDR1 is LNHNV and CDR2 is YYDKDF in the germline V gene (reference sequence). The ends were cut back, 0 bases at V and 2 bases at J, with 16 bases in the middle. CDR3 nucleotides: TGTGCCACCAGCAGAGAGGGAGGTAGGGGTTATCAAGAGACCCAGTACTTC. Translation: CATSREGGRGYQETQYF.

There are many counts of this clonotype. This rearrangement joins TRBV5-6 to TRBJ1-5, with D hard to call. Germline CDR1 reads SGHDT; CDR2 reads YYEEEE. The CDR3 sequence is 13 residues long. The V end lost 1 base, the J end lost 3 bases, and 5 bases lay between the germline ends. The CDR3 sequence is CASSLRHNQPQHF. CDR3 sequence (DNA): TGTGCCAGCAGCTTGCGCCACAATCAGCCCCAGCATTTT. Full variable domain (missing parts from reference TRBV5-6 and TRBJ1-5): DAGVTQSPTHLIKTRGQQVTLRCSPKSGHDTVSWYQQALGQGPQFIFQYYEEEERQRGNFPDRFSGHQFPNYSSELNVNALLLGDSALYLCASSLRHNQPQHFGDGTRLSIL.

The rearrangement joins TRBV4-1 to TRBJ2-7; no clear D. The V end was cut by 1 base, the J end by 2 bases, with 12 bases between. Germline CDR1 reads MGHRA; CDR2 reads YSYEKL. The CDR3 consists of 15 residues. The CDR3 spells CASSQAKGQPYEQYF. CDR3 DNA sequence: TGCGCCAGCAGCCAAGCTAAGGGCCAACCCTACGAGCAGTACTTC.

This clonotype has ten or more counts. The chain has TRBV15 and TRBJ2-7, with a tentative D call TRBD1 (5 bases). V lost 0 bases and J 2 bases, leaving 8 bases between the germline ends. Germline V gives CDR1 LNHNV, CDR2 YYDKDF (reference sequence). The CDR3 is made up of 14 amino acids. As DNA, the CDR3 is TGTGCCACCAGCAGAGAAGACAGCGCCTACGAGCAGTACTTC. Translating gives CATSREDSAYEQYF.

This clonotype has a count of ten or more. The chain is built from TRBV7-6 and TRBJ2-2; 16 nucleotides line up with TRBD2. Losses at the gene ends were 4 bases for V and 6 bases for J; bases not matched to a gene: 8. Germline lookup yields CDR1 SGHVS and CDR2 FNYEAQ. The CDR3 totals 18 residues. CDR3 region: CASSYIPGLAGGAGELFF. The CDR3 nucleotides are TGTGCCAGCAGCTATATACCGGGACTAGCGGGAGGGGCCGGGGAGCTGTTTTTT.